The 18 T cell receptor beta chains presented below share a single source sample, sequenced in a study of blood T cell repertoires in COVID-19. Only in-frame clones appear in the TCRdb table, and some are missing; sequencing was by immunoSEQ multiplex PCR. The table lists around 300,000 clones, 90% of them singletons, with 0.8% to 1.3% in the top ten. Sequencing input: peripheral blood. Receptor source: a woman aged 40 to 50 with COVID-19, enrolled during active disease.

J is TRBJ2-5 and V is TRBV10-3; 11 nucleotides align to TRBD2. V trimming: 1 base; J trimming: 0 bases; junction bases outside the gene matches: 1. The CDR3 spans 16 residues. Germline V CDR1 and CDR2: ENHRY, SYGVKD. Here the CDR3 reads CAISEWTSGYQETQYF. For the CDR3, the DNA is TGTGCCATCAGTGAGTGGACTAGCGGGTACCAAGAGACCCAGTACTTC.

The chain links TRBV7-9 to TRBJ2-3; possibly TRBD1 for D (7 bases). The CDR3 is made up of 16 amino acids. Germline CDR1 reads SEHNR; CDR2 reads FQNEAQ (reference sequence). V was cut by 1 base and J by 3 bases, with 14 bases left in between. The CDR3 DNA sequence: TGTGCCAGCAGCTTAGACTCAGGGGGGATGACAGATACGCAGTATTTT. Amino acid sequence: CASSLDSGGMTDTQYF.

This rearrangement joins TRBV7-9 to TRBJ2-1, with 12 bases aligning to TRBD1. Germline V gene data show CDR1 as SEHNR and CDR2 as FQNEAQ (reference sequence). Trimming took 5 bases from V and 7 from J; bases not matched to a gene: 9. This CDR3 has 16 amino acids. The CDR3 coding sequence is TGTGCCAGCAGCCAGCCGGGACAGGGGGCAGGGAATGAGCAGTTCTTC. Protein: CASSQPGQGAGNEQFF.

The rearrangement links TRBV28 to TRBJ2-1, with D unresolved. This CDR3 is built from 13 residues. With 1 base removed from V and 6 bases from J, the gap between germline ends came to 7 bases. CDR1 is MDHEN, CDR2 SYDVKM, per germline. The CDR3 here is CASSLFPFNEQFF. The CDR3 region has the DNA TGTGCCAGCAGTTTATTTCCCTTCAATGAGCAGTTCTTC. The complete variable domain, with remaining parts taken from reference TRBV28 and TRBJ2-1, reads DVKVTQSSRYLVKRTGEKVFLECVQDMDHENMFWYRQDPGLGLRLIYFSYDVKMKEKGDIPEGYSVSREKKERFSLILESASTNQTSMYLCASSLFPFNEQFFGPGTRLTVL.

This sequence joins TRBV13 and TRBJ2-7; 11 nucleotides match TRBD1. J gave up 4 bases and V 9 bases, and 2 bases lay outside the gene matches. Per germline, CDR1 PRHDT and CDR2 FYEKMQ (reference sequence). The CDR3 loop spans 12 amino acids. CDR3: CASGDRGYEQYF. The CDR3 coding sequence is TGTGCCAGTGGGGACAGGGGGTACGAGCAGTACTTC.

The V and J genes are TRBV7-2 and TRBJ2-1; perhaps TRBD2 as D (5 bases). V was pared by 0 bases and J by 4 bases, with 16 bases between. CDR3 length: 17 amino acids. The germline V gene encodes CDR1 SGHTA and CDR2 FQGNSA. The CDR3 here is CASSLAGLGAKYNEQFF. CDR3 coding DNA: TGTGCCAGCAGCTTAGCGGGCCTGGGAGCTAAATACAATGAGCAGTTCTTC.

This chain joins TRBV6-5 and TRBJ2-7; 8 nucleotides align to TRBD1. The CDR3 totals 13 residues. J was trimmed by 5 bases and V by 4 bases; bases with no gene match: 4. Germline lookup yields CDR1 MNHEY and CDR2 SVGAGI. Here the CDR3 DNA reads TGTGCCAGCAGTTCACAGGGGGTGCACGAGCAGTACTTC. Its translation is CASSSQGVHEQYF.

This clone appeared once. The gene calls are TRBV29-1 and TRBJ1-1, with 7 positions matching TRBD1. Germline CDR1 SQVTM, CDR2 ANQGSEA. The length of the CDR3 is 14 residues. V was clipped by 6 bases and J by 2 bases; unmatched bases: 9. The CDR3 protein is CSVGRTGGNTEAFF. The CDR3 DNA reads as TGCAGCGTCGGTCGGACAGGAGGTAACACTGAAGCTTTCTTT.

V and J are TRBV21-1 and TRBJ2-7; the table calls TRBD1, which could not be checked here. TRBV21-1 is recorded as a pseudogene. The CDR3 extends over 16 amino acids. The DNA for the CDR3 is TGTGCCAGCAGCAAAAACGACAGGGGATTCACCTACGAGCAGTACTTC. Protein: CASSKNDRGFTYEQYF.

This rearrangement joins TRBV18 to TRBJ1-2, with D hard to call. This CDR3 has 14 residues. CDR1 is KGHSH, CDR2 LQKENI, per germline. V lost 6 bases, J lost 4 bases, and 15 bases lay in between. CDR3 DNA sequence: TGTGCCAGCTCCCCCGTGGAACGGGGCTATGGCTACACCTTC. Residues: CASSPVERGYGYTF.

For the CDR3, the DNA is TGTGCCAGCAGCGAACACAGGGCAGAGACCCAGTACTTC. This sequence encodes CASSEHRAETQYF. The rearrangement joins TRBV9 to TRBJ2-5, with D possibly being TRBD1 (6 bases). CDR3 size: 13 residues. Trimming removed 3 bases at V and 4 bases at J, with 10 bases between. Germline CDR1 and CDR2: SGDLS and YYNGEE.

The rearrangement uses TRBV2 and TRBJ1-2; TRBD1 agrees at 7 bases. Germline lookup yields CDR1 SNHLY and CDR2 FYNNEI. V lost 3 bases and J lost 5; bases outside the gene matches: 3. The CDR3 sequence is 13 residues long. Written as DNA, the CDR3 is TGTGCCAGCAGTGAGCGGACAGGATATGGCTACACCTTC. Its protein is CASSERTGYGYTF.

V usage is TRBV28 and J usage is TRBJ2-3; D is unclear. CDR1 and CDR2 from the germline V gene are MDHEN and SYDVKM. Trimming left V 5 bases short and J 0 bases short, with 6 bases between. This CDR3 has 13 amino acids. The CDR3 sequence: CASSPSSTDTQYF. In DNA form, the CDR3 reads TGTGCCAGCAGTCCCTCTAGCACAGATACGCAGTATTTT.

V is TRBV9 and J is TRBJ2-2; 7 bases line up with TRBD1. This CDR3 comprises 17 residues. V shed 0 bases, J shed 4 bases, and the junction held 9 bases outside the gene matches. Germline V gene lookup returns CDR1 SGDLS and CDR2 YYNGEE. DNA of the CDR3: TGTGCCAGCAGCGTAGGACCGGGACAGACTTCCACCGGGGAGCTGTTTTTT. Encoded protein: CASSVGPGQTSTGELFF.

CDR3 loop: CASSSQGSNTEAFF. For the CDR3, the DNA is TGTGCCAGCAGCTCGCAGGGGTCAAACACTGAAGCTTTCTTT. The chain employs TRBV7-2 and TRBJ1-1; a weak D match, TRBD1 (6 bases). Trimming took off 4 bases at V and 2 bases at J, with 11 bases between the two ends. CDR3 length equals 14 residues. The germline CDR1 and CDR2 sequences are SGHTA and FQGNSA.

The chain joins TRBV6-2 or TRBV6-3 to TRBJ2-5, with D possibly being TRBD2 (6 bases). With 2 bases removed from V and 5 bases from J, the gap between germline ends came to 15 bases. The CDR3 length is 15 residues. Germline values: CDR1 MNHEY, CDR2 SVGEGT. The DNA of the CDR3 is TGTGCCAGCAGTTACCTAGCCACAGGAGGGGAGACCCAGTACTTC. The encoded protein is CASSYLATGGETQYF.

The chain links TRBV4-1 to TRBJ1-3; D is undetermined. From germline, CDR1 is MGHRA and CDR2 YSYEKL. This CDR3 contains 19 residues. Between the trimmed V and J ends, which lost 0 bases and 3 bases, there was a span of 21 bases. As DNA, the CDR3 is TGCGCCAGCAGCCAAGAGCCCGGAAAGATAACTAACGGTGGAAACACCATATATTTT. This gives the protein CASSQEPGKITNGGNTIYF.

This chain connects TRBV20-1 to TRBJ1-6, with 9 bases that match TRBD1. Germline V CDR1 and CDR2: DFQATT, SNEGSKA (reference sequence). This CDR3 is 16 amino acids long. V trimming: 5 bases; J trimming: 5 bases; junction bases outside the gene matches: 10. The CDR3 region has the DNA TGCAGTGCTGGTGGCGGGACAGGGCGGGATAATTCACCCCTCCACTTT. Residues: CSAGGGTGRDNSPLHF.